The 5 T cell receptor beta chains presented below share a single source sample, sequenced in a study of T cells in tuberculosis. Thawed, overnight-rested PBMC were stained with GMM-loaded CD1B tetramer, viability dye and anti-CD3, then sorted. CD1B tetramers were loaded with Rhodococcus equi-derived C32 glucose monomycolate. Assay: immunoSEQ multiplex PCR; the TCRdb copy retains only in-frame clones and omits some. Among about 58,000 clones, around 90% were seen once, and the ten largest hold 21%. Material: CD1b-GMM tetramer-negative cells sorted from PBMCs. The receptors were sampled from an adult woman with latent tuberculosis.

The V and J genes are TRBV2 and TRBJ1-5; maybe TRBD1 (6 bases). The CDR3 length is 15 residues. Germline V gene data show CDR1 as SNHLY and CDR2 as FYNNEI. V was cut by 4 bases and J by 0 bases, with 10 bases left in between. The CDR3 DNA follows: TGTGCCAGCAGTGGGACAGTTTCTAGCAATCAGCCCCAGCATTTT. This codes for CASSGTVSSNQPQHF.

The rearrangement links TRBV5-8 to TRBJ1-2; D unclear. The CDR3 spans 15 residues. Germline V gene sequence: CDR1 SGHTS, CDR2 YDEGEE. V was cut by 1 base and J by 4 bases, with 14 bases left in between. This CDR3 reads CASSLWEGTGYGYTF. Written as DNA, the CDR3 is TGTGCCAGCAGCTTGTGGGAGGGAACCGGCTATGGCTACACCTTC.

This chain uses TRBV18 with TRBJ2-1; weak D call: TRBD1 (5 bases). Trimming shortened V by 3 bases and J by 6 bases, and 18 bases separated the two germline ends. From germline, CDR1 is KGHSH and CDR2 LQKENI. This CDR3 region has 16 residues. For the CDR3, the DNA is TGTGCCAGCTCACCCCTGCTAGGGGTATCTATCAATGAGCAGTTCTTC. It is translated as CASSPLLGVSINEQFF.

V gene TRBV5-1 combines with J gene TRBJ2-7; possibly TRBD2 for D (6 bases). The CDR3 covers 15 residues. Trimming stripped 3 bases from V and 6 bases from J, with 19 bases between. Germline V gene sequence: CDR1 SGHRS, CDR2 YFSETQ. The CDR3 sequence is CASSSRGGILSEQYF. The DNA for the CDR3 is TGCGCCAGCAGCTCTAGGGGAGGAATTTTGAGCGAGCAGTACTTC.

This clone was counted between two and nine times. CDR3 in amino acids: CASGLASPPYTF. The CDR3 DNA reads as TGTGCTAGTGGTTTGGCGTCTCCTCCCTACACCTTC. The chain carries TRBV12-5 and TRBJ1-2; D is undetermined. The CDR3 covers 12 residues. The germline gives CDR1 LGHNT, CDR2 FRNRAP. The V and J ends lost 1 base and 10 bases respectively, with 10 bases between them.